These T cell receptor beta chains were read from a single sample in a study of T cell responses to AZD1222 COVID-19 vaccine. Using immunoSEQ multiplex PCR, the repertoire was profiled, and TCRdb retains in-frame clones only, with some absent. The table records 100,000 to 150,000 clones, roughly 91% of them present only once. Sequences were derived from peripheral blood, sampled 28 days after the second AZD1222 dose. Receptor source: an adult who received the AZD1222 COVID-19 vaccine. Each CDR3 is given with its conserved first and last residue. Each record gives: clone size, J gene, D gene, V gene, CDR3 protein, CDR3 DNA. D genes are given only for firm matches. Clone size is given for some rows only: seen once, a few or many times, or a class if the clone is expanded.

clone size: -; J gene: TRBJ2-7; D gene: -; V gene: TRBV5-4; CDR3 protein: CASSSVTSEQYF; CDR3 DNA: TGTGCCAGCAGCTCGGTCACATCCGAGCAGTACTTC
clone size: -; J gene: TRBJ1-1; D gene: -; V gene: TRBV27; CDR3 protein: CASSLSRSRVSGTEAFF; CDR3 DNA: TGTGCCAGCAGTTTAAGCCGTAGTAGAGTTTCGGGCACTGAAGCTTTCTTT
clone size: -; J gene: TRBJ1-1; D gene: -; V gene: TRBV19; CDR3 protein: CATQGQRDTEAFF; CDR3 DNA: TGTGCCACCCAGGGGCAGCGGGACACTGAAGCTTTCTTT
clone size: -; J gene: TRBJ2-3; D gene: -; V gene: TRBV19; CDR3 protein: CASSISPWDTQYF; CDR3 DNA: TGTGCCAGTAGTATCTCACCATGGGATACGCAGTATTTT
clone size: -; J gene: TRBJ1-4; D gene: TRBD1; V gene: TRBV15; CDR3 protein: CATSTRQGINEKLFF; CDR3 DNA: TGTGCCACCAGCACGCGACAGGGGATAAATGAAAAACTGTTTTTT
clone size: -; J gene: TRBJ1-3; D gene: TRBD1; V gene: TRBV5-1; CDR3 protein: CASSRTFGQGVGNTIYF; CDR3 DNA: TGCGCCAGCAGCCGAACGTTCGGACAGGGGGTGGGAAACACCATATATTTT
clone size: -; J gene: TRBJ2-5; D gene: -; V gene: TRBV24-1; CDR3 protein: CATSDPDWTKETQYF; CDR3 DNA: TGTGCCACCAGTGATCCGGACTGGACGAAAGAGACCCAGTACTTC
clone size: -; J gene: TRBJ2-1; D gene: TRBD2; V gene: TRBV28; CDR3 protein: CASKLITGGWNEQFF; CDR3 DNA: TGTGCCAGCAAACTTATCACGGGAGGCTGGAATGAGCAGTTCTTC
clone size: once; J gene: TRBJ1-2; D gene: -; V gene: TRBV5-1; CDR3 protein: CASSPGLGGLWGYTF; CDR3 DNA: TGCGCCAGCAGCCCCGGTCTGGGGGGGCTTTGGGGCTACACCTTC
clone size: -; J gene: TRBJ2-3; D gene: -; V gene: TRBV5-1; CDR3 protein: CASSLDSTDTQYF; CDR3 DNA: TGCGCCAGCAGCTTGGATAGCACAGATACGCAGTATTTT
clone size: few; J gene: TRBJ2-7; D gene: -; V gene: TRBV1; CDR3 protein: CTSSQVRLAGSLYEQYF; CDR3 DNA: TGCACCAGCAGCCAAGTGCGTCTAGCGGGGTCCCTGTACGAGCAGTACTTC
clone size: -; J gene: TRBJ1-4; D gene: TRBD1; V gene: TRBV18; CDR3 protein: CASSPQGAVFGNEKLFF; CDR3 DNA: TGTGCCAGCTCACCTCAGGGGGCGGTCTTCGGTAATGAAAAACTGTTTTTT
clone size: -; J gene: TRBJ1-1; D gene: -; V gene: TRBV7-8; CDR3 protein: CASSPSPWSRTEAFF; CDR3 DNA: TGTGCCAGCAGCCCAAGCCCGTGGAGCCGCACTGAAGCTTTCTTT
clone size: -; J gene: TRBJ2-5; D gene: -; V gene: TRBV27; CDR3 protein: CASSRGLLQTQYF; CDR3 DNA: TGTGCCAGCAGTAGAGGACTTTTACAGACCCAGTACTTC
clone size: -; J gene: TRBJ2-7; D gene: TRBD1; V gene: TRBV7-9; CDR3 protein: CATGQTYEQYF; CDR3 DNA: TGTGCCACGGGACAGACATACGAGCAGTACTTC
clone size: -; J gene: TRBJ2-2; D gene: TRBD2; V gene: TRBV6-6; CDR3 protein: CASSLAGRNTGELFF; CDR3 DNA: TGTGCCAGCAGCCTAGCGGGACGGAACACCGGGGAGCTGTTTTTT
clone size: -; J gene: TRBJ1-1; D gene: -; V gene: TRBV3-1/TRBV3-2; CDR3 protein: CASSQVLNTEAFF; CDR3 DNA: TGTGCCAGCAGCCAAGTACTGAACACTGAAGCTTTCTTT
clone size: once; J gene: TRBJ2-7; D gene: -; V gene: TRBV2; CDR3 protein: CASRRVHEQYF; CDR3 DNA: TGTGCCAGCAGGAGGGTCCACGAGCAGTACTTC
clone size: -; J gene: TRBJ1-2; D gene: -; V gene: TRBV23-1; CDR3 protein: CASSQLGRLYGYTF; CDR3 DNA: TGCGCCAGCAGTCAATTGGGACGCCTCTATGGCTACACCTTC
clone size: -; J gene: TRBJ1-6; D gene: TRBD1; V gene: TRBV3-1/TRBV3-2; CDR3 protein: CASSSLQGGNSPLHF; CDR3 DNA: TGTGCCAGCAGCTCCCTACAGGGGGGAAATTCACCCCTCCACTTT
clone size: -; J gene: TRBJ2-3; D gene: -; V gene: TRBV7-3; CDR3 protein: CASSPNTDTQYF; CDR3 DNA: TGTGCCAGCAGCCCCAACACAGATACGCAGTATTTT
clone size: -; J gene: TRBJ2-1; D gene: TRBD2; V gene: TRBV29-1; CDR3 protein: CSALVWREELDEQFF; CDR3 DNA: TGCAGCGCCCTGGTCTGGCGGGAGGAGTTGGATGAGCAGTTCTTC
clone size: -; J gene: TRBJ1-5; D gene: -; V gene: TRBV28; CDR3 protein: CASSTWVGNQPQHF; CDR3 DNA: TGTGCCAGTAGCACGTGGGTTGGGAATCAGCCCCAGCATTTT
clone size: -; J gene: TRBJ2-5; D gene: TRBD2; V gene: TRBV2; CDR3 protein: CASSDPSLAGGYEETQYF; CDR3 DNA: TGTGCCAGCAGTGACCCCTCACTAGCGGGAGGGTACGAAGAGACCCAGTACTTC
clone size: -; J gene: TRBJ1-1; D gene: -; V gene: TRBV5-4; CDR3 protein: CASSRGWEGRTEAFF; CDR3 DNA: TGTGCCAGCAGCCGCGGGTGGGAGGGACGCACTGAAGCTTTCTTT
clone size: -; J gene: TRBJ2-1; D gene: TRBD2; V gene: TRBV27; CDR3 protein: CASRRTSGGYNEQFF; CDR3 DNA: TGTGCCAGCAGGCGGACTAGCGGGGGTTACAATGAGCAGTTCTTC
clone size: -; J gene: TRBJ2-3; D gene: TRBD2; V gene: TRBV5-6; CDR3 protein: CASSLSTRTRRGTDTQYF; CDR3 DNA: TGTGCCAGCAGCTTGTCCACCCGGACTAGAAGAGGCACAGATACGCAGTATTTT
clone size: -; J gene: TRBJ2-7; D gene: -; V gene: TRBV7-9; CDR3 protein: CASSPSGSGEQYF; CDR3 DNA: TGTGCCAGCAGTCCATCAGGGTCTGGGGAGCAGTACTTC
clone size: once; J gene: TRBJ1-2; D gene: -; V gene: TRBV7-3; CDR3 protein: CASSYPRRRTSYGYTF; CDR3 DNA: TGTGCCAGCAGCTACCCCCGGCGCCGTACCTCCTATGGCTACACCTTC
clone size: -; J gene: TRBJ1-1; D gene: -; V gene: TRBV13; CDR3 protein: CASSPRWGTEAFF; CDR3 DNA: TGTGCCAGCAGTCCCCGATGGGGCACTGAAGCTTTCTTT
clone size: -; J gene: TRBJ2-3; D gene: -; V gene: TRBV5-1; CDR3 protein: CASSWGLSSTDTQYF; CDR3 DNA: TGCGCCAGCAGCTGGGGACTGAGCAGCACAGATACGCAGTATTTT
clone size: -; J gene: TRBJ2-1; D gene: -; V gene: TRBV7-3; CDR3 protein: CASSLVTTSYNEQFF; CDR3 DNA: TGTGCCAGCAGCTTAGTGACCACCTCCTACAATGAGCAGTTCTTC
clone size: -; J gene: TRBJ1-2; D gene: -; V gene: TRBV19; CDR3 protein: CASTSRGPYGYTF; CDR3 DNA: TGTGCCAGTACCAGCCGGGGGCCCTATGGCTACACCTTC
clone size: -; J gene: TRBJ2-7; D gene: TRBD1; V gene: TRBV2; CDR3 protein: CASSEVSGTGSRGQYF; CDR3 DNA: TGTGCCAGCAGTGAAGTTTCTGGGACAGGCAGTCGGGGGCAGTACTTC
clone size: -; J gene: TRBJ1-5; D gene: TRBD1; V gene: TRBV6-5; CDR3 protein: CASHLDRGHNQPQHF; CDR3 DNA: TGTGCCAGCCACCTGGACAGGGGTCACAATCAGCCCCAGCATTTT
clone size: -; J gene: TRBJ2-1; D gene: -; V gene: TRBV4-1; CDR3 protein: CASSPGPHNEQFF; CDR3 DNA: TGCGCCAGCAGCCCGGGCCCTCACAATGAGCAGTTCTTC
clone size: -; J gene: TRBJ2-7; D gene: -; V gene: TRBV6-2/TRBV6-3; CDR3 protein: CASSVWGVAAYEQYF; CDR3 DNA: TGTGCCAGCAGCGTGTGGGGGGTCGCGGCCTACGAGCAGTACTTC
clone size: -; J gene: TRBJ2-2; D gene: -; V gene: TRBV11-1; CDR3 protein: CASSFPIVSGTGELFF; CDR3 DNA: TGTGCCAGCAGCTTTCCTATCGTCTCAGGCACCGGGGAGCTGTTTTTT
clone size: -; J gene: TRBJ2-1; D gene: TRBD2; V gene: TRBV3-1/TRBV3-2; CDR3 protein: CASSPLAGVALGYNEQFF; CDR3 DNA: TGTGCCAGCAGCCCCCTAGCGGGAGTAGCATTGGGGTACAATGAGCAGTTCTTC
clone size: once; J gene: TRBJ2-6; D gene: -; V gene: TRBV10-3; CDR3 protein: CAISDRNSGANVLTF; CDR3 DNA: TGTGCCATCAGCGATCGCAACTCTGGGGCCAACGTCCTGACTTTC
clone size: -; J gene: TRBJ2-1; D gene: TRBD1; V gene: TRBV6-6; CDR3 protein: CASRPTGVALNEQFF; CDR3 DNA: TGTGCCAGCAGACCGACAGGGGTGGCCCTCAATGAGCAGTTCTTC
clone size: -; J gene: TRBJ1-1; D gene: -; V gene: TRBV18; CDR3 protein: CASSPSGPEAFF; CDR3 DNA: TGTGCCAGCTCACCGTCAGGGCCTGAAGCTTTCTTT
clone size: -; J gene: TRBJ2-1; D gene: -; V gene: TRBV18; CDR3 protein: CASSPPGHNEQFF; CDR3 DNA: TGTGCCAGCTCACCACCGGGACACAATGAGCAGTTCTTC
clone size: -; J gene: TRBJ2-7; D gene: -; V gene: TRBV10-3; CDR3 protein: CAISDRGSYEQYF; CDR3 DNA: TGTGCCATCAGTGATCGAGGATCCTACGAGCAGTACTTC
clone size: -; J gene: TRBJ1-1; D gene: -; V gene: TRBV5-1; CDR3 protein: CASSASTARTEAFF; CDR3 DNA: TGCGCCAGCAGCGCGTCGACAGCGCGCACTGAAGCTTTCTTT